The clone carrying this T cell receptor (beta chain) occurred once. Its antigen is unidentified. This sample is part of a study of CD8 T cells in Susac syndrome. Study-wide findings and caveats: Approximately 16 Susac-specific public clones were found in total CD8+ repertoires and roughly five in CD8+ TEMRA repertoires.

It was with random hexamers that roughly 0.5 to 1 ug RNA was reverse transcribed. In TCRdb, the immunoSEQ multiplex PCR reads were re-called with MiXCR into one record per CDR3 protein. The sample has roughly 190,000 distinct CDR3 sequences, around 95% seen once. Unmatched junction bases numbered 4, after V lost 3 bases and J lost 3 bases. CDR3 length: 14 amino acids. The V gene's germline CDR1 is SGHTA and CDR2 FQGNSA. Sequencing of TCR beta was undertaken in CD8+ and CD4+ T cells derived from blood. Patients having Susac syndrome satisfied recently defined diagnostic criteria for definite or probable disease. The TEMRA cells underwent FACS enrichment, while the CD8+ and CD4+ T cells underwent negative isolation.

The chain joins TRBV7-2 to TRBJ1-1; 7 bases map to TRBD1. The sequence derives from a human donor with Susac syndrome. The sequenced sample consisted of CD8+ T cells from PBMCs. CDR3 protein: CASSLGQWDTEAFF. CDR3 nucleotide sequence: TGTGCCAGCAGCTTGGGACAGTGGGACACTGAAGCTTTCTTT.